This entry lists 16 T cell receptor beta chains sequenced from one sample in a study of human T cells and chemical hapten exposure. A single record per CDR3 protein comes from TCRdb applying MiXCR to the RACE reads. The profile shows about 40,000 distinct CDR3 sequences, around 3% of them singletons. This sample's time point: patch test 2, 6 weeks after DPC sensitization. As for treatment: therapeutic diphenylcyclopropenone sensitization with weekly scalp DPC. The sample was whole blood, taken in connection with sensitization to the hapten diphenylcyclopropenone (DPC). Source of these receptors: a man aged 35-49 years with alopecia areata. Some clones in this sample may be carry-over from other donors' samples.

This clonotype has a count of ten or more. V gene TRBV28 combines with J gene TRBJ1-1, with D possibly matching TRBD1 (5 bases). Trimming left V 6 bases short and J 0 bases short, with 8 bases between. CDR1 MDHEN and CDR2 SYDVKM come from the germline V gene. This CDR3 region has 13 residues. Written as DNA, the CDR3 is TGTGCCAGCAGCCGACAGATGAACACTGAAGCTTTCTTT. Encoded protein: CASSRQMNTEAFF.

This clonotype was detected ten times or more. The rearrangement links TRBV20-1 to TRBJ1-4, with D possibly matching TRBD1 (5 bases). This CDR3 spans 13 amino acids. V was pared by 3 bases and J by 8 bases, with 13 bases between. Looked up from germline, CDR1 is DFQATT and CDR2 is SNEGSKA (reference sequence). CDR3 residues: CSASWQGGEKLFF. CDR3 bases: TGCAGTGCTAGTTGGCAGGGAGGCGAAAAACTGTTTTTT.

The sample holds many counts of this clonotype. This chain connects TRBV9 to TRBJ2-3; D might be TRBD2 (6 bases). The CDR3 consists of 17 residues. Germline V lookup: CDR1 SGDLS, CDR2 YYNGEE. The V end lost 4 bases, the J end lost 3 bases, and 21 bases lay between the germline ends. This chain's CDR3 is CASSPTSGRDLTDTQYF. Here the CDR3 DNA reads TGTGCCAGCAGCCCGACGTCCGGCAGGGACTTAACAGATACGCAGTATTTT.

The sample holds a few counts of this clonotype. This sequence joins TRBV12-3 or TRBV12-4 and TRBJ1-2, with 10 bases that match TRBD1. Trimming removed 5 bases from V and 8 bases from J; junction bases left unmatched: 8. The CDR3 length is 14 residues. The CDR3 region is CASSLTDRGLGYTF. The CDR3 DNA is TGTGCCAGCAGTCTAACTGACAGGGGGCTCGGCTACACCTTC.

At least ten counts were recorded for this clonotype. The V and J genes are TRBV28 and TRBJ2-3, with 13 nucleotides matching TRBD2. Germline trimming cut 5 bases from V and 4 bases from J; bases unmatched to any gene: 0. This CDR3 has 14 residues. Germline-derived CDR1 and CDR2 are MDHEN and SYDVKM. The CDR3 loop is CASSGLAGADTQYF. Here the CDR3 DNA reads TGTGCCAGCAGTGGACTAGCGGGAGCAGATACGCAGTATTTT.

This clonotype was detected a few times. The CDR3 spells CAWSIWGANTEAFF. In DNA form, the CDR3 reads TGTGCCTGGAGTATTTGGGGGGCGAACACTGAAGCTTTCTTT. This sequence joins TRBV30 and TRBJ1-1; D may be TRBD1 (6 bases). The V gene's germline CDR1 is GTSNPN and CDR2 SVGIG (reference sequence). The CDR3 has 14 amino acids. The ends were cut back, 2 bases at V and 1 base at J, with 11 bases in the middle.

This clonotype was counted ten times or more. The CDR3 sequence: CASTGQGAGHTEAFF. Written as DNA, the CDR3 is TGTGCCAGCACTGGACAGGGGGCAGGACACACTGAAGCTTTCTTT. The chain recombines TRBV28 with TRBJ1-1, with TRBD1 matching 11 bases. The CDR3 totals 15 residues. The V gene end was trimmed by 7 bases and the J gene end by 3 bases; junction bases not matched to a gene: 7. Germline V gene sequence: CDR1 MDHEN, CDR2 SYDVKM.

This clonotype appeared once. The chain links TRBV6-6 to TRBJ2-2; the D gene is possibly TRBD1 (6 bases). V lost 10 bases to trimming and J lost 1 base, with 13 bases between them. CDR3 length: 14 amino acids. Per the germline V gene, CDR1 is MNHNY and CDR2 is SVGAGI (reference sequence). The CDR3 loop reads CATLGQMNTGELFF. Here the CDR3 DNA reads TGTGCCACTCTGGGACAAATGAACACCGGGGAGCTGTTTTTT.

The table lists this clonotype with many counts. The chain's CDR3 is CASSLGEWGTDTQYF. The CDR3 DNA sequence: TGTGCCAGCAGTTTAGGGGAGTGGGGCACAGATACGCAGTATTTT. The gene calls are TRBV12-3 or TRBV12-4 and TRBJ2-3; D perhaps matches TRBD2 (5 bases). The CDR3 is made up of 15 amino acids. The V end was cut by 1 base, the J end by 1 base, with 9 bases between.

This clonotype has a handful of counts. V and J are TRBV20-1 and TRBJ2-7, with 11 bases that match TRBD2. The germline gives CDR1 DFQATT, CDR2 SNEGSKA (reference sequence). The CDR3 has 18 residues. The V and J ends lost 0 bases and 0 bases, in that order; junction bases with no gene match: 10. In DNA, the CDR3 is TGCAGTGCTAGAGATCTCGGGGGACTAGCGGCGGACTCCTACGAGCAGTACTTC. It encodes CSARDLGGLAADSYEQYF.

This clonotype was seen ten or more times. The chain uses TRBV2 and TRBJ2-5, with 16 bases lining up with TRBD2. The CDR3 runs to 18 residues. CDR1 SNHLY and CDR2 FYNNEI come from the germline V gene. J gave up 5 bases and V 3 bases, and 9 bases lay outside the gene matches. In DNA form, the CDR3 reads TGTGCCAGCAGTGACCCCGGGACTAGCGGGAGGGCCGTGGAGACCCAGTACTTC. It encodes CASSDPGTSGRAVETQYF.

This clonotype has ten or more counts. The chain combines TRBV6-1 with TRBJ1-1; 7 bases are a match to TRBD1. Trimming took 7 bases from V and 0 from J; bases not matched to a gene: 5. Per germline, CDR1 MNHNS and CDR2 SASEGT. CDR3 length: 14 residues. CDR3 nucleotide sequence: TGTGCCAGCATCCGGGACAGAGTGAACACTGAAGCTTTCTTT. This gives the protein CASIRDRVNTEAFF.

This clonotype appeared many times. This chain links TRBV15 with TRBJ2-3; 10 bases are shared with TRBD1. With 0 bases clipped from V and 4 bases from J, the junction kept 4 bases outside the gene matches. The CDR3 consists of 16 residues. Germline CDR1 and CDR2: LNHNV and YYDKDF (reference sequence). CDR3 in amino acids: CATSRERQGASDTQYF. CDR3 nucleotides: TGTGCCACCAGCAGAGAGCGACAGGGGGCATCAGATACGCAGTATTTT. Variable domain in full (rest from reference TRBV15 and TRBJ2-3): DAMVIQNPRYQVTQFGKPVTLSCSQTLNHNVMYWYQQKSSQAPKLLFHYYDKDFNNEADTPDNFQSRRPNTSFCFLDIRSPGLGDTAMYLCATSRERQGASDTQYFGPGTRLTVL.

At least ten counts were recorded for this clonotype. The chain has TRBV7-2 and TRBJ2-3; D unresolved. The V and J ends lost 2 bases and 3 bases respectively, with 9 bases between them. Germline values: CDR1 SGHTA, CDR2 FQGNSA. The CDR3 is 14 residues long. The chain's CDR3 is CASSLSPATDTQYF. CDR3 DNA sequence: TGTGCCAGCAGCTTAAGTCCAGCTACAGATACGCAGTATTTT.

The sample holds a few counts of this clonotype. The chain links TRBV12-3 or TRBV12-4 to TRBJ2-1; 8 bases fit TRBD2. This CDR3 has 15 amino acids. Trimming at V came to 1 base and at J to 9 bases, leaving 8 bases not matched to a gene. The CDR3 sequence: CASSLVPGLAGEQFF. The CDR3 DNA follows: TGTGCCAGCAGTTTAGTACCCGGACTAGCCGGTGAGCAGTTCTTC.

This clonotype was counted many times. The gene calls are TRBV6-1 and TRBJ2-3, with D unclear. The germline V gene has CDR1 MNHNS and CDR2 SASEGT. This CDR3 has 13 residues. Trimming left V 6 bases short and J 8 bases short, with 15 bases between. DNA of the CDR3: TGTGCCAGCAGCGAGCAAGCAGACGTTACGCAGTATTTT. Its protein is CASSEQADVTQYF.